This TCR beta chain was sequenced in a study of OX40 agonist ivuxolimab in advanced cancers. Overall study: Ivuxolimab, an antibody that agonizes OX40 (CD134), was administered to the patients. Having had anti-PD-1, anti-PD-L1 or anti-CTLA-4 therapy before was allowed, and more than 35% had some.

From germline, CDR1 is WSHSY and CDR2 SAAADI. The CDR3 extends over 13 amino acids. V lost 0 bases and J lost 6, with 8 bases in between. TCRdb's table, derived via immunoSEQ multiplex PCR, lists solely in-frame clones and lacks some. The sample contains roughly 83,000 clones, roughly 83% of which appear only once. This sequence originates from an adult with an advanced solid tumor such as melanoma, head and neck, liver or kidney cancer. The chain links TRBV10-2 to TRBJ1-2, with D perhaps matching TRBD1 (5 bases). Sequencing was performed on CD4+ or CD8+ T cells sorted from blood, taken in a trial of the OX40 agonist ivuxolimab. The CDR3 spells CASSESGGDGYTF. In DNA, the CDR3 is TGCGCCAGCAGTGAGTCTGGGGGAGATGGCTACACCTTC.